This T cell receptor beta chain was captured in a study of spatial heterogeneity in lung cancer. The overall study: TCR transcript abundance in tumor regions was strongly correlated with the T cell module score obtained from matched bulk RNA-seq. Across the raw uncorrected reads, a unique TCR and UMI combination was observed, on average, more than ten times. Broader study findings: One measure, the expanded intratumoral alpha and beta TCR count, tracked tumor mutation counts.

As to time point: sample taken at primary tumor resection. TCRdb reprocessed the 5' RACE reads with MiXCR, giving one entry per CDR3 protein. The top ten clones hold about 15% of a sample with just over 1,000 distinct CDR3 sequences, around 23% of them seen once. The CDR3 loop spans 11 amino acids. Germline V CDR1 and CDR2: MDHEN, SYDVKM. The germline V and J ends were trimmed by 5 bases and 3 bases, with 5 bases remaining between them. By share, this clonotype counts as large (0.1 to 1%). Its antigen is currently unknown. Because this beta chain is a stray read in a library intended to capture alpha chains, its abundance should not be given much weight.

The receptor comes from a male donor with early-stage non-small cell lung cancer. The chain combines TRBV28 with TRBJ2-7; D is unresolved. The source was lung tumor tissue, collected at surgery. The DNA of the CDR3 is TGTGCCAGCAGTGATTTCTACGAGCAGTACTTC. Its translation: CASSDFYEQYF.